Shown below are 10 T cell receptor beta chains from a single sample sequenced in a study of graft-versus-host responses after intestinal transplantation. The repertoire was sequenced with immunoSEQ multiplex PCR; TCRdb's copy has only in-frame clones and lacks some. This sample yields about 92,000 clones, of which just over 90% are seen a single time; 6% belongs to the top ten. Their antigen targets remain unknown. Sequenced here: unstimulated CD8+ T cells sorted from spleen or lymph node cells, sampled before intestinal transplant. These receptors were taken from a human donor who received an intestinal transplant.

The CDR3 sequence: CASSPWTGGEQYF. In DNA, the CDR3 is TGTGCCAGCAGCCCCTGGACAGGTGGCGAGCAGTACTTC. The V gene is TRBV5-6, the J gene TRBJ2-7; 7 nucleotides align to TRBD1. This CDR3 comprises 13 residues. Germline V gene sequence: CDR1 SGHDT, CDR2 YYEEEE. The V and J ends lost 4 bases and 6 bases, in that order; junction bases with no gene match: 7.

The rearrangement joins TRBV19 to TRBJ1-5; D remains ambiguous. The length of the CDR3 is 16 residues. Deletions cut 7 bases from V and 0 bases from J, with 16 bases between. Germline V gene sequence: CDR1 LNHDA, CDR2 SQIVND (reference sequence). In DNA form, the CDR3 reads TGTGCCAGTACCCCGGGCCGGCGGCTTAGCAATCAGCCCCAGCATTTT. Translated: CASTPGRRLSNQPQHF. The full variable domain, with the rest looked up from reference TRBV19 and TRBJ1-5, is DGGITQSPKYLFRKEGQNVTLSCEQNLNHDAMYWYRQDPGQGLRLIYYSQIVNDFQKGDIAEGYSVSREKKESFPLTVTSAQKNPTAFYLCASTPGRRLSNQPQHFGDGTRLSIL.

The chain recombines TRBV6-6 with TRBJ2-1; maybe TRBD2 (6 bases). The CDR3 totals 16 residues. V lost 5 bases and J lost 4, with 18 bases in between. Germline CDR1 is MNHNY and CDR2 is SVGAGI (reference sequence). CDR3 sequence: CASSTPLGRLYNEQFF. In DNA, the CDR3 is TGTGCCAGCAGTACCCCCCTGGGGAGGCTATACAATGAGCAGTTCTTC.

This rearrangement joins TRBV11-3 to TRBJ2-7; tentatively, D is TRBD1 (6 bases). Trimming took off 6 bases at V and 5 bases at J, with 11 bases between the two ends. From germline, CDR1 is SGHNT and CDR2 YENEEA. The CDR3 runs 12 residues. The CDR3 loop reads CASSYGQNEQYF. The DNA for the CDR3 is TGTGCCAGCAGTTACGGACAGAACGAGCAGTACTTC.

This sequence joins TRBV10-3 and TRBJ1-2; D is unresolved. The CDR3 length is 14 residues. Germline V gene lookup returns CDR1 ENHRY and CDR2 SYGVKD. Trimming removed 2 bases at V and 3 bases at J, with 10 bases between. The DNA of the CDR3 is TGTGCCATCAGTGAGGGACCCCCGGACTATGGCTACACCTTC. Protein product: CAISEGPPDYGYTF.

The chain couples TRBV7-3 to TRBJ2-1; TRBD2 matches at 9 bases. Losses at the gene ends were 3 bases for V and 9 bases for J; bases not matched to a gene: 9. Per the germline V gene, CDR1 is SGHTA and CDR2 is FQGTGA. The length of the CDR3 is 15 residues. CDR3 nucleotide sequence: TGTGCCAGCAGCTTGCGTAGCGGGAGACATGCTGAGCAGTTCTTC. Its protein is CASSLRSGRHAEQFF.

This clone was detected only a few times. The chain joins TRBV15 to TRBJ1-2; D is uncertain. From germline, CDR1 is LNHNV and CDR2 YYDKDF (reference sequence). V lost 0 bases and J 3 bases, leaving 20 bases between the germline ends. There are 18 residues in the CDR3. The CDR3 bases are TGTGCCACCAGCAGAGACCTCGTCGGGGATACCATACACTATGGCTACACCTTC. It yields the protein CATSRDLVGDTIHYGYTF.

The chain carries TRBV12-5 and TRBJ2-7; 10 nucleotides line up with TRBD2. The CDR3 is made up of 16 amino acids. Trimming took 4 bases from V and 2 from J; bases not matched to a gene: 8. The germline V gene has CDR1 LGHNT and CDR2 FRNRAP. CDR3 residues: CASGYSGTSVPYEQYF. DNA for the CDR3: TGTGCTAGTGGTTACTCCGGGACTAGCGTGCCCTACGAGCAGTACTTC.

This clone was recorded only once. The chain has TRBV7-3 and TRBJ2-1; 9 bases align to TRBD2. V shed 1 base and J 8 bases; nucleotides not matched to a gene: 6. Germline CDR1 reads SGHTA; CDR2 reads FQGTGA. The CDR3 has 15 residues. CDR3 in amino acids: CASSLIAGVRDEQFF. CDR3 nucleotides: TGTGCCAGCAGCTTAATAGCGGGAGTTCGGGATGAGCAGTTCTTC.

This clone was seen more than once but under ten times. The chain combines TRBV6-4 with TRBJ2-6; D gene uncertain. Germline assignment: CDR1 MRHNA and CDR2 SNTAGT. Trimming took off 0 bases at V and 0 bases at J, with 3 bases between the two ends. The CDR3 is 15 amino acids. The CDR3 coding sequence is TGTGCCAGCAGTGACTCGGTCTCTGGGGCCAACGTCCTGACTTTC. Its protein product is CASSDSVSGANVLTF.